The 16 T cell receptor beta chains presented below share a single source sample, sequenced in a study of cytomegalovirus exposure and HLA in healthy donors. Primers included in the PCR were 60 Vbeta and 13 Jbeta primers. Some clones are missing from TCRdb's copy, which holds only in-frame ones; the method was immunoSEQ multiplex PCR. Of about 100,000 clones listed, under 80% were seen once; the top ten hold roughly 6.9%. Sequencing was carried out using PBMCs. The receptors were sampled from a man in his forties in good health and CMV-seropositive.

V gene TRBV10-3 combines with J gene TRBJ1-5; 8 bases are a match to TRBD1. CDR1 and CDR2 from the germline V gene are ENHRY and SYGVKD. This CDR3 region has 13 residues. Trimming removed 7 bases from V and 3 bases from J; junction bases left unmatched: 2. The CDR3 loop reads CAITGQVNQPQHF. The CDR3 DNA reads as TGTGCCATCACGGGACAGGTCAATCAGCCCCAGCATTTT.

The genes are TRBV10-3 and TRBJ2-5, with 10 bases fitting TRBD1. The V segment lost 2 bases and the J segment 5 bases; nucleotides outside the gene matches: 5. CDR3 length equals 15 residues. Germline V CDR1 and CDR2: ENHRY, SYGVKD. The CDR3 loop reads CAISEQTGGAETQYF. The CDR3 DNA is TGTGCCATCAGTGAGCAGACAGGGGGCGCGGAGACCCAGTACTTC.

The CDR3: CASSPPAEGGGQYF. The CDR3 nucleotides read TGTGCCAGCAGCCCACCCGCGGAGGGCGGGGGGCAGTACTTC. The chain carries TRBV6-6 and TRBJ2-7; 7 bases align to TRBD2. Germline V gives CDR1 MNHNY, CDR2 SVGAGI (reference sequence). After removal of 6 bases from V and 9 bases from J, the junction contained 14 bases not matched to a gene. This CDR3 spans 14 amino acids.

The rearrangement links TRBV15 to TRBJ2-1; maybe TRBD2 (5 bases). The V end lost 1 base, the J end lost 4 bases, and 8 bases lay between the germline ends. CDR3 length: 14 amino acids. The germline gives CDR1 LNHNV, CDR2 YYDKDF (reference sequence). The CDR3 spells CATSRARGYNEQFF. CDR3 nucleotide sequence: TGTGCCACCAGCAGAGCTCGGGGTTACAATGAGCAGTTCTTC.

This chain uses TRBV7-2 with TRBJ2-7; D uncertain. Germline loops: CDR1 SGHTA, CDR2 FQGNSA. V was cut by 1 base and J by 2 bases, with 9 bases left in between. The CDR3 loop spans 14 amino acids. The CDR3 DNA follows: TGTGCCAGCAGCTTAGATCCAGTGACCTACGAGCAGTACTTC. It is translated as CASSLDPVTYEQYF.

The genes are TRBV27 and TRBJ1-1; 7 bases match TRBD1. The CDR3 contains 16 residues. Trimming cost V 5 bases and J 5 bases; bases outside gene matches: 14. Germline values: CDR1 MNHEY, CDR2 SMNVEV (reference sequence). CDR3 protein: CASSQGQRGFNTEAFF. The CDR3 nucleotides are TGTGCCAGCAGTCAGGGACAGCGGGGGTTTAATACTGAAGCTTTCTTT.

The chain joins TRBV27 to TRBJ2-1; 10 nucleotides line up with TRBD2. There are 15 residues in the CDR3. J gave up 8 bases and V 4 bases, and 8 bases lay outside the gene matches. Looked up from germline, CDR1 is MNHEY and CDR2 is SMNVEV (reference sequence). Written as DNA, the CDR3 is TGTGCCAGCAGTTACAGCGGGAGGGACACCGATGAGCAGTTCTTC. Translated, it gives CASSYSGRDTDEQFF.

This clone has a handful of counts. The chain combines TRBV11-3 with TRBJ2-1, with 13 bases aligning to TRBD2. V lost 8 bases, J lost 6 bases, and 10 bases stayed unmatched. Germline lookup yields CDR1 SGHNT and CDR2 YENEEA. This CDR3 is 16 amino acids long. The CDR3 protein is CASPLGLAGESNEQFF. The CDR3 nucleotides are TGTGCCAGCCCTCTTGGACTAGCGGGAGAGAGCAATGAGCAGTTCTTC.

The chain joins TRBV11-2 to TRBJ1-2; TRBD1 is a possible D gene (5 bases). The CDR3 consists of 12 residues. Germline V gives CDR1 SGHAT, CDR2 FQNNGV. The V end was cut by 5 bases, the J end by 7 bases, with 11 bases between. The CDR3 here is CASSPAGFGYTF. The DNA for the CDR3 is TGTGCCAGCAGCCCAGCAGGGTTTGGCTACACCTTC.

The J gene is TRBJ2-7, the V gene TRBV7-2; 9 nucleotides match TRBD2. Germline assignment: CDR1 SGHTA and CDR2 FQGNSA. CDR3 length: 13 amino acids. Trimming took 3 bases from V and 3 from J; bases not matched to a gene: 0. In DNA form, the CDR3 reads TGTGCCAGCAGCTTTAGCGGGGGCTACGAGCAGTACTTC. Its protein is CASSFSGGYEQYF. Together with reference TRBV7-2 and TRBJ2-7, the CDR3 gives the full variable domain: GAGVSQSPSNKVTEKGKDVELRCDPISGHTALYWYRQSLGQGLEFLIYFQGNSAPDKSGLPSDRFSAERTGGSVSTLTIQRTQQEDSAVYLCASSFSGGYEQYFGPGTRLTVT.

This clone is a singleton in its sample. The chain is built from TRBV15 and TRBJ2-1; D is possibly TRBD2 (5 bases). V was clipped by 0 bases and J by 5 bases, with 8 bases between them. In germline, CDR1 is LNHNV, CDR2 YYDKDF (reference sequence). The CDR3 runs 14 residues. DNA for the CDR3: TGTGCCACCAGCAGAGAACTAGAGAACAATGAGCAGTTCTTC. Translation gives CATSRELENNEQFF.

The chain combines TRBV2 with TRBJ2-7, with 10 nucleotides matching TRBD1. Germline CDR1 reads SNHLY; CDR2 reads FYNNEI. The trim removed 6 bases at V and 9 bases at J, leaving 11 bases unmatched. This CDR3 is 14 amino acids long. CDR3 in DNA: TGTGCCAGCAGAGTGGAAGGGACAGGGGCGTTGCAGTACTTC. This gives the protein CASRVEGTGALQYF.

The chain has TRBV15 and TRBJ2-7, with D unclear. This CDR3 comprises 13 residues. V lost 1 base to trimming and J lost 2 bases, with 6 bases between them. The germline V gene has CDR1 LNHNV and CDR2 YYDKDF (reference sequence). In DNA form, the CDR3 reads TGTGCCACCAGCAGAGGTCTACCCTACGAGCAGTACTTC. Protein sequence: CATSRGLPYEQYF.

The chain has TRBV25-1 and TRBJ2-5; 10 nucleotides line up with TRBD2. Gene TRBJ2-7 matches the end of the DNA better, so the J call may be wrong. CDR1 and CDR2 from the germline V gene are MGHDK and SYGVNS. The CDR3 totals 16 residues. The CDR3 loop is CASSELAGVIIDEQYF. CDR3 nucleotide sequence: TGTGCCAGCAGTGAACTAGCGGGAGTGATAATCGACGAGCAGTACTTC.

This CDR3 reads CASSQAMGYGAYNEQFF. The CDR3 bases are TGCGCCAGCAGCCAAGCCATGGGCTACGGTGCCTACAATGAGCAGTTCTTC. This rearrangement joins TRBV4-1 to TRBJ2-1; D is ambiguous. The CDR3 is 17 residues long. V lost 1 base, J lost 2 bases, and 15 bases lay in between. Germline V gene data show CDR1 as MGHRA and CDR2 as YSYEKL.

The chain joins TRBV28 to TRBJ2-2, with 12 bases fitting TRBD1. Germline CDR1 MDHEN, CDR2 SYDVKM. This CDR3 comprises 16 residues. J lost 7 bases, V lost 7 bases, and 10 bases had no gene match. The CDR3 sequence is CASIKTGTGGYGELFF. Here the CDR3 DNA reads TGTGCCAGCATTAAAACCGGGACAGGGGGCTACGGGGAGCTGTTTTTT.